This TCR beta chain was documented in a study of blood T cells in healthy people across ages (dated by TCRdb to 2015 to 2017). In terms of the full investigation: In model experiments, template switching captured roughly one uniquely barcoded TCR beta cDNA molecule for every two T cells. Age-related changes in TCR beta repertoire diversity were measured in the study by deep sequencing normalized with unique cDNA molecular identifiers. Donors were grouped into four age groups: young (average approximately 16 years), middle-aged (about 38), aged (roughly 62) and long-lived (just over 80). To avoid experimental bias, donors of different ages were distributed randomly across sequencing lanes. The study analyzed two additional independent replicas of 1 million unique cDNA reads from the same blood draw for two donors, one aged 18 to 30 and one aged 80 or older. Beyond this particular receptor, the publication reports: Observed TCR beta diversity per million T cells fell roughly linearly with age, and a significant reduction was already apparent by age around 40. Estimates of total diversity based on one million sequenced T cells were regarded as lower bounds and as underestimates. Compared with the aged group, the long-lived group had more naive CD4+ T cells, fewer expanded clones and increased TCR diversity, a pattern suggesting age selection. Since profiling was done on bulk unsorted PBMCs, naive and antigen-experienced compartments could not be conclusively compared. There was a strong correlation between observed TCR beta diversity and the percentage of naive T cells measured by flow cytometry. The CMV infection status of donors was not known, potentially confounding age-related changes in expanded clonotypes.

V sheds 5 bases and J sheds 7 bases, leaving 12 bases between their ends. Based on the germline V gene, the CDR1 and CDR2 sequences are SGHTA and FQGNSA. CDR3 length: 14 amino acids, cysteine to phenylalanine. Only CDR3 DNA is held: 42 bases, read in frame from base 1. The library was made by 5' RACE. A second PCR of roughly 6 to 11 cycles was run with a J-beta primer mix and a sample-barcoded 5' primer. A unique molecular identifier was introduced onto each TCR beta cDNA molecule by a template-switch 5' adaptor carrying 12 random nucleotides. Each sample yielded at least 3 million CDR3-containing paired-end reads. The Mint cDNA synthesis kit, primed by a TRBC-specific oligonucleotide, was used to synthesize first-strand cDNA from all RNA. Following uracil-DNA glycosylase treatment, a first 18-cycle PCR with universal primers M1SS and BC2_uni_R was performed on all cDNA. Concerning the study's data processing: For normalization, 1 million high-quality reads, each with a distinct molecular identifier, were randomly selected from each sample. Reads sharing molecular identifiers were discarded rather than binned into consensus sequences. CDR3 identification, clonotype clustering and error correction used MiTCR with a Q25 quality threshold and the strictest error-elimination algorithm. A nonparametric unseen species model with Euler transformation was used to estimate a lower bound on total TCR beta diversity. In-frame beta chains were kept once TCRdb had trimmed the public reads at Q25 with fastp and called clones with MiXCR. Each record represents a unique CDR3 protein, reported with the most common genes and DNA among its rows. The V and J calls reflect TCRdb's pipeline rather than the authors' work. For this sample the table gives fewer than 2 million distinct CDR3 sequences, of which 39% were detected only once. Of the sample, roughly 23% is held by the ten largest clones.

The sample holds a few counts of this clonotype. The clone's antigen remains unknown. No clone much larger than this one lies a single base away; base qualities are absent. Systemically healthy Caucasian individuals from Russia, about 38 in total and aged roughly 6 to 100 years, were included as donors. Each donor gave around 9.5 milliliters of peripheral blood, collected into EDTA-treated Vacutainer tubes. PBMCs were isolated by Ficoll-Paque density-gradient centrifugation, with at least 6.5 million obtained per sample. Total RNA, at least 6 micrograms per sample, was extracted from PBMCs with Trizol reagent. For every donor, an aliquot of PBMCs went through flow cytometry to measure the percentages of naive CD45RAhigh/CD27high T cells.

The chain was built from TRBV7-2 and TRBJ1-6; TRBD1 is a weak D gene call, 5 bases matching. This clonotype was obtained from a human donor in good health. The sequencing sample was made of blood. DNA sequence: TGTGCCAGCAGCCCAAGTACAGGCAATTCACCCCTCCACTTT. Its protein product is CASSPSTGNSPLHF. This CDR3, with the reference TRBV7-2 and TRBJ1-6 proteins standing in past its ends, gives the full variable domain GAGVSQSPSNKVTEKGKDVELRCDPISGHTALYWYRQSLGQGLEFLIYFQGNSAPDKSGLPSDRFSAERTGGSVSTLTIQRTQQEDSAVYLCASSPSTGNSPLHFGNGTRLTVT.